This T cell receptor (beta chain) stems from a study of human T cells and chemical hapten exposure. Study results and limitations: Compared to controls, expanded TCRs made significantly more large clusters of similar CDR3s.

The time point is: patch test 1, 2 weeks after DPC sensitization. Described treatment: therapeutic diphenylcyclopropenone sensitization with weekly scalp DPC. TCRdb ran MiXCR on the RACE reads and lists one entry per CDR3 protein. The sample includes 150,000 to 200,000 distinct CDR3 sequences, roughly 15% of them seen just once. This clonotype has a handful of counts. The antigen is unknown. This sequence originates from a woman younger than 45 with alopecia areata. Some clones in this sample may be carry-over from other donors' samples. Sample: whole blood, taken in connection with sensitization to the hapten diphenylcyclopropenone (DPC).

CDR3 in DNA: TGTGCCATTAGACAGGGACGAGACAATGAGCAGTTCTTC. Amino acids: CAIRQGRDNEQFF. The chain joins TRBV10-3 to TRBJ2-1, with TRBD1 matching over 7 bases. Germline CDR1 ENHRY, CDR2 SYGVKD. With 9 bases clipped from V and 5 bases from J, the junction kept 7 bases outside the gene matches. The CDR3 has 13 amino acids.